This passage covers 21 T cell receptor beta chains from one sample sequenced in a study of molecular identifiers for immune sequencing clone quantification. TCRdb analysed the PCR reads with MiXCR anew, one entry per CDR3 protein. In the table there are about 320,000 distinct CDR3 sequences, roughly 24% of which are singletons. Sequenced: naive CD8+ T cells from blood, with Jurkat cell RNA spiked in. Described subset: FACS-sorted CD8+CD4-CCR7+CD45RA+ naive T cells. The receptors shown here come from a human donor in good health. Some libraries in this study had Jurkat cell RNA spiked in.

This clonotype has only a few counts. V is TRBV6-2 or TRBV6-3 and J is TRBJ2-7; either TRBD1 or TRBD2 may fit D (5 bases each). The V end was cut by 4 bases, the J end by 6 bases, with 10 bases between. Germline V gene data show CDR1 as MNHEY and CDR2 as SVGEGT. The CDR3 runs 12 residues. The CDR3 sequence: CASSWDPPEQYF. CDR3 sequence (DNA): TGTGCCAGCAGTTGGGACCCTCCCGAGCAGTACTTC.

The rearrangement joins TRBV4-3 to TRBJ2-3; D is undetermined. The V end lost 0 bases, the J end lost 6 bases, and 16 bases lay between the germline ends. Germline CDR1 LGHNA, CDR2 YSLEER. This CDR3 is built from 16 residues. The CDR3: CASSQDGVGRVDTQYF. CDR3 in DNA: TGCGCCAGCAGCCAAGATGGGGTAGGTCGGGTCGATACGCAGTATTTT.

Ten or more counts support this clonotype. The genes are TRBV29-1 and TRBJ2-7; unclear D gene. Germline V gene data show CDR1 as SQVTM and CDR2 as ANQGSEA. V lost 5 bases and J 4 bases, leaving 12 bases between the germline ends. The CDR3 consists of 12 residues. For the CDR3, the DNA is TGCAGCGTTCTCTCCCAAAGGTACGAGCAGTACTTC. Protein: CSVLSQRYEQYF.

This clonotype has only a few counts. The genes are TRBV6-5 and TRBJ2-7, with D perhaps being TRBD1 or TRBD2 (5 bases each). Germline loops: CDR1 MNHEY, CDR2 SVGAGI. The V end lost 6 bases, the J end lost 2 bases, and 14 bases lay between the germline ends. This CDR3 has 14 residues. CDR3 region: CASSSDRGPYEQYF. The CDR3 DNA reads as TGTGCCAGCAGCTCCGACAGAGGGCCCTACGAGCAGTACTTC.

The chain is built from TRBV28 and TRBJ1-2, with D unclear. The CDR3 sequence is 16 residues long. The V and J ends lost 5 bases and 8 bases respectively, with 24 bases between them. Germline V gene lookup returns CDR1 MDHEN and CDR2 SYDVKM. The CDR3 DNA reads TGTGCCAGCAGTACCATCACCGGGCCCCCTTTCGACGGCTACACCTTC. Residues: CASSTITGPPFDGYTF.

Comment on this clonotype: A much larger clone differs by one base, so this may be a read error. The rearrangement links TRBV29-1 to TRBJ1-2; no reliable D call. The CDR3 is 13 amino acids. The germline CDR1 and CDR2 sequences are SQVTM and ANQGSEA. The CDR3 sequence: CSVEEESNYGCTF. In nucleotides, the CDR3 is TGCAGCGTTGAAGAGGAATCCAACTATGGCTGCACCTTC.

This clonotype was recorded many times. The chain recombines TRBV7-9 with TRBJ2-3, with D possibly matching TRBD2 (6 bases). Trimming took off 5 bases at V and 11 bases at J, with 20 bases between the two ends. Germline CDR1 and CDR2: SEHNR and FQNEAQ (reference sequence). The CDR3 covers 14 residues. The CDR3 sequence is CASSPNPSTGVQYF. The CDR3 DNA sequence: TGTGCCAGCAGCCCAAACCCCTCGACGGGGGTGCAGTATTTT.

This clonotype was seen ten or more times. V is TRBV4-3 and J is TRBJ2-2; no clear D gene. Germline lookup yields CDR1 LGHNA and CDR2 YSLEER. The CDR3 extends over 16 amino acids. Trimming pared 0 bases from V and 0 bases from J, leaving 8 bases between. The CDR3 reads CASSQDFRTNTGELFF. DNA for the CDR3: TGCGCCAGCAGCCAAGATTTTAGGACGAACACCGGGGAGCTGTTTTTT.

This sequence joins TRBV28 and TRBJ2-5; 9 bases are a match to TRBD1. Germline V gene lookup returns CDR1 MDHEN and CDR2 SYDVKM. The V and J ends lost 3 bases and 5 bases, in that order; junction bases with no gene match: 7. The CDR3 sequence is 15 residues long. CDR3 nucleotides: TGTGCCAGCAGTTTGGGGACAGGGCCTTCGGAGACCCAGTACTTC. This codes for CASSLGTGPSETQYF.

This chain joins TRBV12-3 or TRBV12-4 and TRBJ2-7; perhaps TRBD1 as D (5 bases). The V end lost 6 bases, the J end lost 3 bases, and 18 bases lay between the germline ends. The CDR3 runs to 15 residues. The chain's CDR3 is CASSPPRQYGYEQYF. The CDR3 bases are TGTGCCAGCAGCCCCCCCCGACAGTACGGCTACGAGCAGTACTTC.

The rearrangement links TRBV2 to TRBJ2-7; tentative D call: TRBD1 (5 bases). V was shortened by 2 bases and J by 2 bases, with 10 bases between the two germline ends. CDR3 length equals 14 residues. The germline gives CDR1 SNHLY, CDR2 FYNNEI. The CDR3 here is CASSESQGTYEQYF. As DNA, the CDR3 is TGTGCCAGCAGTGAAAGTCAGGGCACCTACGAGCAGTACTTC.

Turning to this clonotype: A much larger clone lies one base from this, so it may be a read error. The rearrangement uses TRBV27 and TRBJ2-7; D tentatively reads TRBD1 or TRBD2 (5 bases each). This CDR3 has 12 amino acids. Germline values: CDR1 MNHEY, CDR2 SMNVEV (reference sequence). The CDR3 DNA is TGTCCCAGCAGCCCCGGGGCCCACGAGCAGTACTTC. As protein: CPSSPGAHEQYF.

The chain has TRBV11-3 and TRBJ1-1; a possible D gene is TRBD1 (5 bases). V was cut by 0 bases and J by 2 bases, with 10 bases left in between. The length of the CDR3 is 15 residues. Germline V lookup: CDR1 SGHNT, CDR2 YENEEA. CDR3 region: CASSLDGRANTEAFF. In DNA, the CDR3 is TGTGCCAGCAGCTTAGATGGCAGGGCTAACACTGAAGCTTTCTTT.

In this sample, this clonotype turned up many times. The chain joins TRBV7-9 to TRBJ2-2; D gene unclear. The CDR3 covers 14 residues. Germline assignment: CDR1 SEHNR and CDR2 FQNEAQ (reference sequence). V dropped 5 bases and J dropped 4 bases, with 11 bases sitting between them. CDR3: CASSPTESTGELFF. In DNA form, the CDR3 reads TGTGCCAGCAGCCCGACGGAGTCCACCGGGGAGCTGTTTTTT.

The rearrangement joins TRBV7-9 to TRBJ2-4, with D possibly being TRBD2 (5 bases). The V gene lost 2 bases and the J gene lost 0 bases, with 20 bases spanning the gap. The germline CDR1 and CDR2 sequences are SEHNR and FQNEAQ (reference sequence). This CDR3 contains 19 residues. The CDR3 reads CASSLRRDQDFLAKNIQYF. The CDR3 DNA reads as TGTGCCAGCAGCTTAAGACGGGATCAGGACTTCCTAGCCAAAAACATTCAGTACTTC.

The chain carries TRBV11-2 and TRBJ2-7; D perhaps matches TRBD1 (6 bases). V gave up 5 bases and J gave up 1 base, with 15 bases separating them. This CDR3 spans 15 amino acids. Germline V lookup: CDR1 SGHAT, CDR2 FQNNGV. DNA of the CDR3: TGTGCCAGCAGCCCAGACAGGTACGATTCCTACGAGCAGTACTTC. Translating gives CASSPDRYDSYEQYF. The whole variable domain, remainder taken from reference TRBV11-2 and TRBJ2-7, is EAGVAQSPRYKIIEKRQSVAFWCNPISGHATLYWYQQILGQGPKLLIQFQNNGVVDDSQLPKDRFSAERLKGVDSTLKIQPAKLEDSAVYLCASSPDRYDSYEQYFGPGTRLTVT.

The chain combines TRBV13 with TRBJ2-2, with D perhaps TRBD2 (5 bases). V gave up 5 bases and J gave up 4 bases, with 8 bases separating them. Germline CDR1 and CDR2: PRHDT and FYEKMQ (reference sequence). The CDR3 has 13 amino acids. CDR3 bases: TGTGCCAGCAGCCCGCGGGTCACCGGGGAGCTGTTTTTT. Translating gives CASSPRVTGELFF.

The table lists this clonotype with many counts. This chain uses TRBV7-9 with TRBJ2-3; D is undetermined. From germline, CDR1 is SEHNR and CDR2 FQNEAQ (reference sequence). Trimming pared 5 bases from V and 5 bases from J, leaving 17 bases between. The CDR3 has 15 amino acids. The CDR3 loop is CASSATDAFGDTQYF. For the CDR3, the DNA is TGTGCCAGCAGCGCAACGGACGCTTTTGGAGATACGCAGTATTTT.

This clonotype was found a few times. This chain joins TRBV7-9 and TRBJ1-2, with TRBD1 as a possible D gene (5 bases). This CDR3 contains 13 residues. Per the germline V gene, CDR1 is SEHNR and CDR2 is FQNEAQ (reference sequence). Deletions cut 5 bases from V and 4 bases from J, with 11 bases between. The CDR3 DNA reads TGTGCCAGCAGCCCGACAGACCCCTATGGCTACACCTTC. Translated, it gives CASSPTDPYGYTF.

The gene calls are TRBV6-5 and TRBJ2-7; 10 bases fit TRBD2. The V and J ends lost 5 bases and 8 bases, in that order; junction bases with no gene match: 12. The CDR3 contains 15 residues. Germline V CDR1 and CDR2: MNHEY, SVGAGI. CDR3 region: CASSRASGRSDKQYF. In DNA, the CDR3 is TGTGCCAGCAGTCGCGCTAGCGGGAGAAGCGACAAGCAGTACTTC.

Written as DNA, the CDR3 is TGCAGTGCTAGGGGAACAGCGGGGGGGCCTCGGGAGCAGTTCTTC. Its protein is CSARGTAGGPREQFF. The chain employs TRBV20-1 and TRBJ2-1; 10 bases line up with TRBD2. V lost 3 bases, J lost 10 bases, and 12 bases stayed unmatched. The CDR3 length is 15 residues. The V gene's germline CDR1 is DFQATT and CDR2 SNEGSKA (reference sequence).